This entry lists 10 T cell receptor beta chains sequenced from one sample in a study of T-cell reconstitution after alpha-beta-depleted transplantation in children. Unique molecular identifiers were used to barcode this TCRbeta library. TCRdb redid the calling of the PCR reads with MiXCR, one entry per CDR3 protein. The sample has about 500,000 distinct CDR3 sequences, about 31% seen once. Source: PBMCs from the stem cell graft donor, taken from the stem cell graft. The receptor set was obtained from a human donor who donated a stem cell graft to a child with aplastic anemia.

The chain combines TRBV3-1 with TRBJ2-2, with a possible D match to TRBD2 (6 bases). CDR1 and CDR2 (germline): LGHDT, YNNKEL (reference sequence). The CDR3 has 17 amino acids. V lost 4 bases to trimming and J lost 7 bases, with 22 bases between them. The CDR3 is CASSPEGGRPALGELFF. CDR3 coding DNA: TGTGCCAGCAGCCCCGAGGGTGGGAGGCCAGCACTCGGGGAGCTGTTTTTT.

The chain couples TRBV4-2 to TRBJ2-1; 7 nucleotides match TRBD2. V was pared by 0 bases and J by 6 bases, with 14 bases of the junction left unmatched. This CDR3 is 18 amino acids long. CDR1 and CDR2 from the germline V gene are LGHNA and YNFKEQ. Written as DNA, the CDR3 is TGTGCCAGCAGCCAAGAAGGAGCGGGACCCATCCGGGGCAATGAGCAGTTCTTC. It translates to CASSQEGAGPIRGNEQFF.

There are many counts of this clonotype. J is TRBJ2-1 and V is TRBV27, with 13 bases aligning to TRBD2. The CDR3 runs 15 residues. In germline, CDR1 is MNHEY, CDR2 SMNVEV (reference sequence). V was clipped by 8 bases and J by 5 bases; unmatched bases: 6. This CDR3 is CASSPGLAGNNEQFF. For the CDR3, the DNA is TGTGCCAGCTCACCGGGACTAGCGGGGAACAATGAGCAGTTCTTC.

This chain links TRBV6-2 or TRBV6-3 with TRBJ2-1; 13 nucleotides match TRBD2. Germline values: CDR1 MNHEY, CDR2 SVGEGT. The CDR3 consists of 16 residues. J gave up 8 bases and V 7 bases, and 11 bases lay outside the gene matches. The CDR3 DNA reads TGTGCCAGCATACGTGGTGGACTAGCGGGAGAATATGAGCAGTTCTTC. Protein sequence: CASIRGGLAGEYEQFF.

The V gene is TRBV7-2, the J gene TRBJ1-1; weak D call: TRBD1 (5 bases). The CDR3 is made up of 13 amino acids. V was pared by 3 bases and J by 5 bases, with 10 bases between. Germline lookup yields CDR1 SGHTA and CDR2 FQGNSA. The CDR3 sequence is CASSFREGTEAFF. In DNA form, the CDR3 reads TGTGCCAGCAGCTTCAGGGAAGGTACTGAAGCTTTCTTT.

CDR3 sequence reads: CASRFASVPGELFF. CDR3 coding DNA: TGTGCCAGCAGATTTGCTAGCGTGCCCGGGGAGCTGTTTTTT. The chain combines TRBV7-2 with TRBJ2-2; D possibly corresponds to TRBD2 (6 bases). V dropped 6 bases and J dropped 6 bases, with 14 bases sitting between them. Germline values: CDR1 SGHTA, CDR2 FQGNSA. The CDR3 extends over 14 amino acids.

The J gene is TRBJ2-1, the V gene TRBV5-1; maybe TRBD1 (5 bases). The CDR3 has 13 residues. The germline CDR1 and CDR2 sequences are SGHRS and YFSETQ. V was cut by 1 base and J by 8 bases, with 10 bases left in between. The CDR3 DNA is TGCGCCAGCAGCTTGCAGGGTCGTGATGAGCAGTTCTTC. Its protein product is CASSLQGRDEQFF.

This clonotype came up a few times. This chain connects TRBV15 to TRBJ2-1, with a possible D match to TRBD1 (6 bases). V gave up 8 bases and J gave up 2 bases, with 16 bases separating them. The CDR3 is 15 amino acids. Germline lookup yields CDR1 LNHNV and CDR2 YYDKDF (reference sequence). In DNA form, the CDR3 reads TGTGCCACCTCTATACGAGGGGGAACCTACAATGAGCAGTTCTTC. Protein: CATSIRGGTYNEQFF.

This chain joins TRBV7-2 and TRBJ1-1; 8 bases line up with TRBD1. V trimming: 5 bases; J trimming: 5 bases; junction bases outside the gene matches: 7. The CDR3 spans 14 residues. Germline V CDR1 and CDR2: SGHTA, FQGNSA. The CDR3 spells CASSTTGGRTEAFF. CDR3 sequence (DNA): TGTGCCAGCAGCACCACAGGGGGAAGGACTGAAGCTTTCTTT.

This clonotype was detected many times. The J gene is TRBJ2-2, the V gene TRBV7-2; D uncertain. Looked up from germline, CDR1 is SGHTA and CDR2 is FQGNSA. V lost 1 base, J lost 6 bases, and 6 bases lay in between. The CDR3 spans 13 residues. The CDR3 DNA follows: TGTGCCAGCAGCTTAGTTGGCGCCGGGGAGCTGTTTTTT. It translates to CASSLVGAGELFF.